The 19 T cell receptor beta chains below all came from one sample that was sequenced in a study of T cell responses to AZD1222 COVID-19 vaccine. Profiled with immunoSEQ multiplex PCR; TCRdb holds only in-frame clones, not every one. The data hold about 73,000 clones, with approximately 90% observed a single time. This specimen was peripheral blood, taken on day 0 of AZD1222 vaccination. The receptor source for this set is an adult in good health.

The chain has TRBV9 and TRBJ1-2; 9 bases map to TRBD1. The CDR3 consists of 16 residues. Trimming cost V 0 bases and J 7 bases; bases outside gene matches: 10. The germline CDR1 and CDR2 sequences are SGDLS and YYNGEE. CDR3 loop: CASSVGTGTGPGGYTF. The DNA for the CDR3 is TGTGCCAGCAGCGTAGGCACCGGGACAGGGCCGGGTGGCTACACCTTC.

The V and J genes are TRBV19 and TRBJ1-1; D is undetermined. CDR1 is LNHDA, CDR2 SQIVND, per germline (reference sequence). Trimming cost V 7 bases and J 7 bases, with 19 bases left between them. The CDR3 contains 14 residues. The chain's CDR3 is CASTDLGGRLEAFF. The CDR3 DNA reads TGTGCCAGTACAGACCTTGGAGGGCGGCTTGAAGCTTTCTTT.

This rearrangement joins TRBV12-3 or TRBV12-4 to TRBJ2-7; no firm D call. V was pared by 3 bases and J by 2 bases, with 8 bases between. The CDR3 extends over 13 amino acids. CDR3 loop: CASSFFDTYEQYF. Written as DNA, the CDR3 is TGTGCCAGCAGTTTCTTCGACACCTACGAGCAGTACTTC.

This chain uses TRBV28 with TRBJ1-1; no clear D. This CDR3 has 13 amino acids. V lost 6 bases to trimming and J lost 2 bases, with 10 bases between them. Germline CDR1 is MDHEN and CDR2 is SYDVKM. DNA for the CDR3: TGTGCCAGCAGCCGAAGCCACAACACTGAAGCTTTCTTT. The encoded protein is CASSRSHNTEAFF. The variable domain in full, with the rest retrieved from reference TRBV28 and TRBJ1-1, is DVKVTQSSRYLVKRTGEKVFLECVQDMDHENMFWYRQDPGLGLRLIYFSYDVKMKEKGDIPEGYSVSREKKERFSLILESASTNQTSMYLCASSRSHNTEAFFGQGTRLTVV.

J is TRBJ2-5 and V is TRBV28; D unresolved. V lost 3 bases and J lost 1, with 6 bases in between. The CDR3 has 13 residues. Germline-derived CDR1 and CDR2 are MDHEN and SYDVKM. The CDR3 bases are TGTGCCAGCAGTTTGGCTCTCCAAGAGACCCAGTACTTC. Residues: CASSLALQETQYF.

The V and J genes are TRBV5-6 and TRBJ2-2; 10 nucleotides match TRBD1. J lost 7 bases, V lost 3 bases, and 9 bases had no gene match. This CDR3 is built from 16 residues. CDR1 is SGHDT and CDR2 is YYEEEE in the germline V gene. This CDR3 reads CASSSRDRGIGGELFF. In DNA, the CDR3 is TGTGCCAGCAGCTCCCGGGACAGGGGAATTGGCGGGGAGCTGTTTTTT. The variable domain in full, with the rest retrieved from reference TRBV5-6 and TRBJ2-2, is DAGVTQSPTHLIKTRGQQVTLRCSPKSGHDTVSWYQQALGQGPQFIFQYYEEEERQRGNFPDRFSGHQFPNYSSELNVNALLLGDSALYLCASSSRDRGIGGELFFGEGSRLTVL.

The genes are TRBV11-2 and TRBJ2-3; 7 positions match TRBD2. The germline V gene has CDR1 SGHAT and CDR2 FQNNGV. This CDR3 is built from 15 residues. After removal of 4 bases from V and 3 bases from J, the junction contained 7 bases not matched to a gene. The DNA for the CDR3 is TGTGCCAGCAGCTCTCTAGCGGTTGGGACAGATACGCAGTATTTT. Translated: CASSSLAVGTDTQYF.

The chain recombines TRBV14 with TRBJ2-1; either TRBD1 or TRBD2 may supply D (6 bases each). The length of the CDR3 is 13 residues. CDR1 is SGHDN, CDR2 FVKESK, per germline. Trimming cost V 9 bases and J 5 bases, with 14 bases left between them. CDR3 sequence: CASRGDLHNEQFF. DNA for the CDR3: TGTGCCAGTAGGGGGGACCTACACAATGAGCAGTTCTTC.

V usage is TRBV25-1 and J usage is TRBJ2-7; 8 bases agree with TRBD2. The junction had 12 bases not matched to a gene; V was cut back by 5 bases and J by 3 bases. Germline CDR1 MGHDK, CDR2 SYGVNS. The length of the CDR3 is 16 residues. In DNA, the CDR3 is TGTGCCAGCAGTCCCTCCTTAGCGGGAAGGAGCTACGAGCAGTACTTC. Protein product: CASSPSLAGRSYEQYF.

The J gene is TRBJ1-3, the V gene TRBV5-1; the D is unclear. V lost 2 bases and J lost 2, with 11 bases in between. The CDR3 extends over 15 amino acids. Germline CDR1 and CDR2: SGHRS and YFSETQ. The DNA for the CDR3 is TGCGCCAGCAGCTTTGGGGATCAAGCTGGAAACACCATATATTTT. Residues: CASSFGDQAGNTIYF.

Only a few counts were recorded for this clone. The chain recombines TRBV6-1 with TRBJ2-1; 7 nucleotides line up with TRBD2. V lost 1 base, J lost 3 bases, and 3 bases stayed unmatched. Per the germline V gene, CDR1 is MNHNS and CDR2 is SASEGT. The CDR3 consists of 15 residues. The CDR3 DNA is TGTGCCAGCAGTGAAGATGGCGGGAGCTACAATGAGCAGTTCTTC. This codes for CASSEDGGSYNEQFF.

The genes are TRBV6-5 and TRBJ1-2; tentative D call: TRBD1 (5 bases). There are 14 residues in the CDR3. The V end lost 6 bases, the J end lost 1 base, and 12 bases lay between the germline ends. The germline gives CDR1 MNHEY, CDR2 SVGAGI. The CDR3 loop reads CASSLVGGNYGYTF. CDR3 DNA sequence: TGTGCCAGCAGCCTCGTCGGGGGTAACTATGGCTACACCTTC.

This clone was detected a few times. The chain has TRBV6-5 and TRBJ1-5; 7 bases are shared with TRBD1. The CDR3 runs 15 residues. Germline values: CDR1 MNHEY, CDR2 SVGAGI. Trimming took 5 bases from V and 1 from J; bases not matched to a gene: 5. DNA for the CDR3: TGTGCCAGCAGTCCCGGGACAGCCAGCAATCAGCCCCAGCATTTT. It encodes CASSPGTASNQPQHF.

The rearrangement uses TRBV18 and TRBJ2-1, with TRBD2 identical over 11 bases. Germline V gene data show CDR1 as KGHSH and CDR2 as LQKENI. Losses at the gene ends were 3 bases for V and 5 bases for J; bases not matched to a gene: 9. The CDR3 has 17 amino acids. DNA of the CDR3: TGTGCCAGCTCACCCACGGCGCTAGCGGGAGGCAACAATGAGCAGTTCTTC. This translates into CASSPTALAGGNNEQFF.

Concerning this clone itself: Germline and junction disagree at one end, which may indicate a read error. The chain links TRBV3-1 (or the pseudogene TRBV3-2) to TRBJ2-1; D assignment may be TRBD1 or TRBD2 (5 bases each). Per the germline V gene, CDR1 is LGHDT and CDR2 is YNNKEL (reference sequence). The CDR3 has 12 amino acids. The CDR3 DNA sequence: TGTGCCAGCAGCCAAGGTCGGGACCCCTTAGTCTTC. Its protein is CASSQGRDPLVF.

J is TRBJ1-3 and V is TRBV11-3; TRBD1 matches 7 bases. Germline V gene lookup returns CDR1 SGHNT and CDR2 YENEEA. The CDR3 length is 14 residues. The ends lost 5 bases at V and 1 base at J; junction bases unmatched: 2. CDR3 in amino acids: CASSRQGSGNTIYF. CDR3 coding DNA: TGTGCCAGCAGCCGACAGGGATCTGGAAACACCATATATTTT.

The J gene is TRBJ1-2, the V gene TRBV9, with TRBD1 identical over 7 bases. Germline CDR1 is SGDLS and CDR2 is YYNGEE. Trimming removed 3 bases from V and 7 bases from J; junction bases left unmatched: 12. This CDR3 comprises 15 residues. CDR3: CASSAKTKTGSGYTF. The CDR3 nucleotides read TGTGCCAGCAGCGCAAAAACCAAGACAGGGAGTGGCTACACCTTC. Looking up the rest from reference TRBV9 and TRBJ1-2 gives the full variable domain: DSGVTQTPKHLITATGQRVTLRCSPRSGDLSVYWYQQSLDQGLQFLIQYYNGEERAKGNILERFSAQQFPDLHSELNLSSLELGDSALYFCASSAKTKTGSGYTFGSGTRLTVV.

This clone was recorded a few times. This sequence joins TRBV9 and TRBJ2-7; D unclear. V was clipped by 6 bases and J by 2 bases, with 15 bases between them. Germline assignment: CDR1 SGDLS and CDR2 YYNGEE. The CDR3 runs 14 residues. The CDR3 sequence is CASTPSSLPYEQYF. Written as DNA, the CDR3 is TGTGCCAGCACCCCCTCCAGCTTACCCTACGAGCAGTACTTC. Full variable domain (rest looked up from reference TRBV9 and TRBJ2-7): DSGVTQTPKHLITATGQRVTLRCSPRSGDLSVYWYQQSLDQGLQFLIQYYNGEERAKGNILERFSAQQFPDLHSELNLSSLELGDSALYFCASTPSSLPYEQYFGPGTRLTVT.

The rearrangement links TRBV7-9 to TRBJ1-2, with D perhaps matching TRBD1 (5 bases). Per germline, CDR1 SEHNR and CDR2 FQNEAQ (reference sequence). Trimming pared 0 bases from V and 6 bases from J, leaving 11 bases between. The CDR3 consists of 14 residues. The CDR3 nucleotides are TGTGCCAGCAGCTTAGCGAGCAGGGAACATGGCTACACCTTC. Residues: CASSLASREHGYTF.